This T cell receptor (beta chain) was documented in a study of T cells after yellow fever vaccination (dated by TCRdb to between 2018 and 2021). A note on the overall study: The SMART-Seq v4 Ultra Low Input RNA kit was used to prepare libraries from fractions with low cell numbers. Blood was drawn at multiple timepoints before and after primary and secondary immunization, with bulk PBMC replicates and cell subsets isolated. Two healthy male donors made up the cohort, one aged 18 to 29 years and the other aged 30 to 40 years. To follow T-cell clones before and after both primary and booster YFV17D yellow fever vaccination, bulk TCR alpha and beta repertoires underwent longitudinal sequencing.

Sequencing relied on an Illumina NovaSeq 6000. TCR cDNA was synthesized by 5'RACE template switching, which introduced a universal primer site and unique molecular identifiers. cDNA synthesis was primed from both the TCR alpha and TCR beta constant segments. Two PCR steps were used to amplify libraries, with sample barcodes and sequencing adapters being added in the second step. Sequencing of libraries was done on Illumina HiSeq 2500 (2x100 bp) or NovaSeq (2x150 bp). In the source study's methods: Demultiplexing of reads and collapsing into UMI consensus sequences were performed with MIGEC, and V(D)J alignment was carried out with MiXCR. Using edgeR on replicate PBMC samples, clonotypes were called vaccine-responding if FDR was below 0.01 and the log2 fold change was above 5 up to day 15. CD4 or CD8 identity was assigned to each bulk clonotype according to whether the clonotype was present at higher abundance in the sequenced CD4 repertoire or the sequenced CD8 repertoire. In-frame beta chains were kept once TCRdb had trimmed the public reads at Q25 with fastp and called clones with MiXCR. Rows with a matching CDR3 protein are joined into one entry that keeps the most common DNA and genes. TCRdb, not the original authors, processed these V and J calls. The sample table lists 300,000 to 350,000 distinct CDR3 sequences, roughly a tenth of them with a count of one. In total, the top ten clones hold about 3.5% of the sample.

Reading the germline V gene gives CDR1 SGHTA and CDR2 FQGNSA. Here V drops 1 base and J drops 10 bases, and the junction holds 6 bases not matched to any gene. The CDR3 has 14 amino acids, counting the end cysteine and phenylalanine. The sequence is cut down to CDR3 DNA, 42 bases in frame from base 1. The sample's treatment or condition label, decoded: live attenuated yellow fever vaccine strain. A standard Ficoll-Paque protocol was used to isolate PBMCs from peripheral blood. Dynabeads CD4 and CD8 positive selection kits were used to isolate the CD4 and CD8 T-cell fractions. TriZol was used to extract RNA from bulk PBMCs, from CD4 and CD8 fractions, and from dextramer-positive and dextramer-negative fractions. What the work shows at the level of the full study, not this receptor alone: Computational filtering was needed because FACS-sorted repertoires could contain abundant contaminating clonotypes from the bulk population. A small fraction of clonotypes showed up in both the CD4 and CD8 compartments, probably as a result of convergent recombination. Because the study included only a couple of donors, the extent to which the findings can be generalized is limited. After the booster, most clones that had expanded after primary vaccination were detected again (roughly 96% of CD4 and more than 80% of CD8), suggesting broad maintenance of memory. The secondary T-cell response was weaker than the primary response but faster, peaking on day 5 instead of day 15.

This clonotype was seen a few times. It has no known antigen specificity. No base qualities exist here, and no much larger clone lies one base off it. This receptor chain uses TRBV7-2 and TRBJ1-4; 7 bases in the middle match TRBD1. The clonotype comes from a man younger than 35 who received the YFV17D yellow fever vaccine. This material consisted of CD4+ T cells sorted from PBMCs, taken 45 days after the yellow fever booster vaccination. The CDR3 loop reads CASSLGQGGAKLFF. The DNA reads TGTGCCAGCAGCTTAGGACAGGGAGGTGCAAAACTGTTTTTT. With all but the CDR3 taken from the reference TRBV7-2 and TRBJ1-4 genes, the full variable domain is: GAGVSQSPSNKVTEKGKDVELRCDPISGHTALYWYRQSLGQGLEFLIYFQGNSAPDKSGLPSDRFSAERTGGSVSTLTIQRTQQEDSAVYLCASSLGQGGAKLFFGSGTQLSVL.